A selection of T cell receptor beta chains follows, all from one sample in a study of beta chain features in type 1 diabetes. Only in-frame clones appear in the TCRdb table, and some are missing; sequencing was by immunoSEQ multiplex PCR. The table has a few hundred thousand clones, roughly 13% seen once. The sample taken for sequencing was naive CD4+ T cells from blood. These receptors were taken from a woman aged 18-29 years with type 1 diabetes. Each CDR3 is given with its conserved first and last residue. A D gene is named only where the DNA matches it firmly. Size values are once, few and many counts, or a class for expanded clones, and some rows have none.

J: TRBJ1-5; D: TRBD1; size: .; V: TRBV28; DNA: TGTGCCAGCAGACAGGGGATCTATCAGCCCCAGCATTTT; CDR3: CASRQGIYQPQHF
J: TRBJ2-1; D: TRBD2; size: .; V: TRBV9; DNA: TGTGCCAGCAGCCCCACTAGCGGGGCCTACAATGAGCAGTTCTTC; CDR3: CASSPTSGAYNEQFF
J: TRBJ2-5; D: .; size: .; V: TRBV28; DNA: TGTGCCAGCAGTTTCCTAGAGACCCAGTACTTC; CDR3: CASSFLETQYF
J: TRBJ2-5; D: .; size: .; V: TRBV7-9; DNA: TGTGCCAGCAGCTTAGAGCTAGCGATCCAAGAGACCCAGTACTTC; CDR3: CASSLELAIQETQYF
J: TRBJ2-2; D: .; size: .; V: TRBV28; DNA: TGTGCCAGCAGTTTATGGAGAACGAACACCGGGGAGCTGTTTTTT; CDR3: CASSLWRTNTGELFF
J: TRBJ1-1; D: TRBD1; size: few; V: TRBV11-1; DNA: TGTGCCAGCAGGGACAGGGTAGGGGCTGAAGCTTTCTTT; CDR3: CASRDRVGAEAFF
J: TRBJ1-2; D: .; size: few; V: TRBV19; DNA: TGTGCCAGTAGTTTCGACAGGAATTCAAACTATGGCTACACCTTC; CDR3: CASSFDRNSNYGYTF
J: TRBJ2-7; D: .; size: few; V: TRBV28; DNA: TGTGCCAGCAGTACCAGTCTTCCCTACGAGCAGTACTTC; CDR3: CASSTSLPYEQYF
J: TRBJ2-5; D: TRBD1; size: .; V: TRBV28; DNA: TGTGCCAGCAGTGTCGACAGGGCTGGGGAAGAGACCCAGTACTTC; CDR3: CASSVDRAGEETQYF
J: TRBJ2-2; D: .; size: few; V: TRBV5-1; DNA: TGCGCCAGCAGGTCGAGGACAAACACCGGGGAGCTGTTTTTT; CDR3: CASRSRTNTGELFF
J: TRBJ1-4; D: .; size: .; V: TRBV20-1; DNA: TGCTGCGGAGGAGAAGGTGAAAAACTGTTTTTT; CDR3: CCGGEGEKLFF
J: TRBJ2-5; D: TRBD1; size: .; V: TRBV7-2; DNA: TGTGCCAGCAGCCCCCAGGGACAGGGGAGATTCCAAGAGACCCAGTACTTC; CDR3: CASSPQGQGRFQETQYF
J: TRBJ1-1; D: .; size: .; V: TRBV18; DNA: TGTGCCAGCTCACCACCTAAGCAATGGGGCACTAACACTGAAGCTTTCTTT; CDR3: CASSPPKQWGTNTEAFF
J: TRBJ1-2; D: .; size: .; V: TRBV6-5; DNA: TGTGCCAGCAGTTACTCGAAAAACGGAGACTATGGCTACACCTTC; CDR3: CASSYSKNGDYGYTF
J: TRBJ2-1; D: TRBD2; size: .; V: TRBV27; DNA: TGTGCCAGCAGTTCAGCGGGGCCACCGGGGCGGAGTGGGCAGTTCTTC; CDR3: CASSSAGPPGRSGQFF
J: TRBJ2-3; D: TRBD2; size: few; V: TRBV7-2; DNA: TGTGCCAGCAGTCGGGGACTAGCGTTGAGCACAGATACGCAGTATTTT; CDR3: CASSRGLALSTDTQYF
J: TRBJ2-5; D: .; size: few; V: TRBV28; DNA: TGTGCCACCCAAGGCGAATGGGGCGAGGAGACCCAGTACTTC; CDR3: CATQGEWGEETQYF
J: TRBJ1-5; D: TRBD1; size: .; V: TRBV29-1; DNA: TGCAGCGTTGCCGGGACAGATTTCAATCAGCCCCAGCATTTT; CDR3: CSVAGTDFNQPQHF
J: TRBJ1-1; D: TRBD1; size: few; V: TRBV7-2; DNA: TGTGCCAGCAGCTCCACAGGGGATGGGAACACTGAAGCTTTCTTT; CDR3: CASSSTGDGNTEAFF
J: TRBJ2-1; D: .; size: few; V: TRBV15; DNA: TGTGCCACCAGCGACGAGGACTACCAGTTCTTC; CDR3: CATSDEDYQFF
J: TRBJ2-7; D: .; size: .; V: TRBV28; DNA: TGTGCCAGCAGTTTACCAGGGCGCGAGCAGTACTTC; CDR3: CASSLPGREQYF
J: TRBJ1-1; D: TRBD1; size: .; V: TRBV30; DNA: TGTGCCTGGAGCCCGGACAGGGACACTGAAGCTTTCTTT; CDR3: CAWSPDRDTEAFF
J: TRBJ2-3; D: .; size: few; V: TRBV30; DNA: TGTGCCTGGAGTGGGGAGTCCATCGCGGATACGCAGTATTTT; CDR3: CAWSGESIADTQYF
J: TRBJ2-1; D: .; size: .; V: TRBV29-1; DNA: TGCAGCGTTGTCAGGAATATCTACAATGAGCAGTTCTTC; CDR3: CSVVRNIYNEQFF
J: TRBJ2-1; D: .; size: .; V: TRBV25-1; DNA: TGTGCCAGCAGTGAATTTCCGAATGAGCAGTTCTTC; CDR3: CASSEFPNEQFF
J: TRBJ1-2; D: .; size: few; V: TRBV18; DNA: TGTGCCAGCTCACCACCGGACAAGGACTATGGCTACACCTTC; CDR3: CASSPPDKDYGYTF
J: TRBJ1-2; D: TRBD1; size: .; V: TRBV23-1; DNA: TGCGCCAGCAGTCAATCCGTCAGGGGGCCTTATGGCTACACCTTC; CDR3: CASSQSVRGPYGYTF
J: TRBJ2-7; D: TRBD2; size: .; V: TRBV27; DNA: TGTGCCAGTCCCTGCCTAGCGGGATTCTACGAGCAGTACTTC; CDR3: CASPCLAGFYEQYF
J: TRBJ1-5; D: TRBD1; size: few; V: TRBV7-9; DNA: TGTGCCAGCAGCTTAGGACAGGGGGCAGGTCAGCCCCAGCATTTT; CDR3: CASSLGQGAGQPQHF
J: TRBJ2-6; D: TRBD2; size: .; V: TRBV10-3; DNA: TGTGCCATCAGTGAGCGGGAGGTCTCTGGGGCCAACGTCCTGACTTTC; CDR3: CAISEREVSGANVLTF
J: TRBJ2-7; D: TRBD2; size: few; V: TRBV5-4; DNA: TGTGCCAGCAGCTTGTGGTCGGGACTAGCGGGAGGGAGATCCTACGAGCAGTACTTC; CDR3: CASSLWSGLAGGRSYEQYF
J: TRBJ1-2; D: .; size: few; V: TRBV9; DNA: TGTGCCAGCGGACCGGGACACCAACTTCTTAACTATGGCTACACCTTC; CDR3: CASGPGHQLLNYGYTF
J: TRBJ2-1; D: .; size: .; V: TRBV7-9; DNA: TGTGCCAGCAGCTTGTCTTGGCGGGGCTACAATGAGCAGTTCTTC; CDR3: CASSLSWRGYNEQFF
J: TRBJ2-1; D: TRBD2; size: few; V: TRBV28; DNA: TGTGCCAGCAGTTTTGCGGGAGCACCCTACTACAATGAGCAGTTCTTC; CDR3: CASSFAGAPYYNEQFF
J: TRBJ2-3; D: TRBD2; size: .; V: TRBV5-6; DNA: TGTGCCAGCAGCTTGGGACTAGCGGGAGTGGGAGATACGCAGTATTTT; CDR3: CASSLGLAGVGDTQYF
J: TRBJ2-7; D: TRBD2; size: .; V: TRBV15; DNA: TGTGCCACCAGGAGACTAGCGGGAGGGCCCGAGCAGTACTTC; CDR3: CATRRLAGGPEQYF
J: TRBJ2-1; D: TRBD2; size: .; V: TRBV10-3; DNA: TGTGCCATCCAACTAGCGGGGGGCAATGAGCAGTTCTTC; CDR3: CAIQLAGGNEQFF
J: TRBJ2-5; D: TRBD2; size: .; V: TRBV11-1; DNA: TGTGCCAGCAGCGGACGAGCGGGAGTCTTGACGGAGACCCAGTACTTC; CDR3: CASSGRAGVLTETQYF
J: TRBJ1-2; D: TRBD1; size: .; V: TRBV2; DNA: TGTGCCAGCAGTCCCCGGGACAGGGGTTGGGGCTACACCTTC; CDR3: CASSPRDRGWGYTF
J: TRBJ2-2; D: .; size: .; V: TRBV19; DNA: TGTGCCACAAAAGGAGCTCACACTACGAACACCGGGGAGCTGTTTTTT; CDR3: CATKGAHTTNTGELFF
J: TRBJ2-6; D: TRBD1; size: .; V: TRBV5-4; DNA: TGTGCCAGCAGCTCGACCGGGACAGGACACTCTGGGGCCAACGTCCTGACTTTC; CDR3: CASSSTGTGHSGANVLTF
J: TRBJ1-1; D: .; size: .; V: TRBV6-5; DNA: TGTGCCAGCAGAACTACCAGCGGGGCTGAAGCTTTCTTT; CDR3: CASRTTSGAEAFF
J: TRBJ1-1; D: .; size: .; V: TRBV6-6; DNA: TGTGCCAGCAGAAAACAGGGGAACACTGAAGCTTTCTTT; CDR3: CASRKQGNTEAFF
J: TRBJ1-5; D: .; size: .; V: TRBV28; DNA: TGTGCCTCCTATAGCAATCAGCCCCAGCATTTT; CDR3: CASYSNQPQHF
J: TRBJ1-2; D: TRBD1; size: .; V: TRBV6-5; DNA: TGTGCCAGCAGACTGGACAGGAAGAACTATGGCTACACCTTC; CDR3: CASRLDRKNYGYTF
J: TRBJ1-1; D: .; size: few; V: TRBV4-1; DNA: TGCGCCAGCTCCCGGGTGGCGGACACTGAAGCTTTCTTT; CDR3: CASSRVADTEAFF
J: TRBJ2-7; D: .; size: .; V: TRBV29-1; DNA: TGCAGCGTTGGGAGGGGAGGCCACTCCTACGAGCAGTACTTC; CDR3: CSVGRGGHSYEQYF
J: TRBJ1-5; D: .; size: .; V: TRBV30; DNA: TGTGCCTGGAGACCGGACAGAAATCAGCCCCAGCATTTT; CDR3: CAWRPDRNQPQHF
J: TRBJ1-1; D: TRBD1; size: .; V: TRBV5-1; DNA: TGCGCCAGCAGCGACAGGGGGCAGAGAGCTTTCTTT; CDR3: CASSDRGQRAFF
J: TRBJ2-1; D: .; size: few; V: TRBV7-7; DNA: TGTGCCAGCAGCCCGACTCAGAATACCTACAATGAGCAGTTCTTC; CDR3: CASSPTQNTYNEQFF
J: TRBJ2-5; D: TRBD2; size: .; V: TRBV28; DNA: TGTGCCAGCAGTTTATGGCGGGAGAACGGACAGACCCAGTACTTC; CDR3: CASSLWRENGQTQYF
J: TRBJ2-5; D: TRBD2; size: .; V: TRBV5-1; DNA: TGCGCCAGCAGCACGGGACTAGCGGGAGAGTCGGCAGAGACCCAGTACTTC; CDR3: CASSTGLAGESAETQYF
J: TRBJ1-1; D: TRBD1; size: .; V: TRBV30; DNA: TGTGCCTGGCTTCACAGGGGCGAGAACACTGAAGCTTTCTTT; CDR3: CAWLHRGENTEAFF
J: TRBJ2-1; D: .; size: few; V: TRBV30; DNA: TGTGCCTGGAGTGTCGGTCTAGCTTGGAATGAGCAGTTCTTC; CDR3: CAWSVGLAWNEQFF
J: TRBJ2-1; D: TRBD2; size: once; V: TRBV6-1; DNA: TGTGCCAGCAGTGACAGGGGGAAAGCGGGAGGGGCTCACAATGAGCAGTTCTTC; CDR3: CASSDRGKAGGAHNEQFF
J: TRBJ1-1; D: TRBD1; size: few; V: TRBV7-9; DNA: TGTGCCAGCAGCTTGACAGGGTTGAACACTGAAGCTTTCTTT; CDR3: CASSLTGLNTEAFF
J: TRBJ2-2; D: .; size: .; V: TRBV5-1; DNA: TGCGCCAGCAGCTTGTTAGGGGAATACACCGGGGAGCTGTTTTTT; CDR3: CASSLLGEYTGELFF